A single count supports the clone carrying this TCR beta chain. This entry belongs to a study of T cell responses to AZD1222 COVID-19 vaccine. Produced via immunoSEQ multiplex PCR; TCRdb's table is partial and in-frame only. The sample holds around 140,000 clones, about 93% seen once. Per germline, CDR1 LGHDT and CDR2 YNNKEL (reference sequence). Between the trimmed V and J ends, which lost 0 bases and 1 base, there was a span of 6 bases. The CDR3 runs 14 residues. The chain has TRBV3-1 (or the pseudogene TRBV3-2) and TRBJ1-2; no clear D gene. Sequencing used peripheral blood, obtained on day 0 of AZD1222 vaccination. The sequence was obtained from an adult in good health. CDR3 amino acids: CASSQEDVNYGYTF. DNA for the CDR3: TGTGCCAGCAGCCAAGAGGACGTTAACTATGGCTACACCTTC.